This TCR beta chain was recorded in a study of shared clonotypes between healthy human individuals. Overall study findings and caveats: Naive CD4 clonotypes overlapped across a handful of donors at approximately 5%. Compared with memory subsets, naive subsets generally had larger estimated richness.

This clone was seen only a few times. Its antigen is not identified. The CDR3 extends over 14 amino acids. Trimming removed 4 bases from V and 7 bases from J; junction bases left unmatched: 5. Germline V gene lookup returns CDR1 SGHDT and CDR2 YYEEEE. Here immunoSEQ multiplex PCR was the method, and the copy in TCRdb shows in-frame clones only, minus some. The sample has about 1.1 million clones, approximately 77% seen once. Healthy HIV-negative adults with no recent acute infections or vaccinations were recruited as donors. Donors, without exception, were Caucasian adults residing in Nashville, Tennessee.

The receptor was isolated from a man between 18 and 29 years old in good health. Some clones in this sample may be carry-over from other donors' samples. The genes are TRBV5-6 and TRBJ2-1; TRBD1 matches at 10 bases. The source material was memory CD4+ T cells from PBMCs. Subset denoted: CD45RA-negative fraction. The CDR3 coding sequence is TGTGCCAGCAGCCCCCGGACAGGGGGGAATGAGCAGTTCTTC. Its translation: CASSPRTGGNEQFF.